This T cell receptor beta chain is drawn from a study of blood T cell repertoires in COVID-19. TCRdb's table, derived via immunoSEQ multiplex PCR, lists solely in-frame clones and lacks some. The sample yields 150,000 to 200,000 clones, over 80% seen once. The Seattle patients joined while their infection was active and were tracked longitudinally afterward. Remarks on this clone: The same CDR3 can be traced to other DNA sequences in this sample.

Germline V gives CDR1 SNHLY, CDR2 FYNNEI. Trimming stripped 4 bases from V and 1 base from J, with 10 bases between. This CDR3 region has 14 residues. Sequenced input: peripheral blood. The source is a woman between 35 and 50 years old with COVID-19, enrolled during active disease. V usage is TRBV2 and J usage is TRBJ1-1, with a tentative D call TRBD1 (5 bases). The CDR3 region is CASSVRQGNTEAFF. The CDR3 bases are TGTGCCAGCAGTGTCAGGCAGGGGAACACTGAAGCTTTCTTT.